Reported below is one T cell receptor beta chain. Its target is unknown. The data were obtained in a study of cytomegalovirus exposure and HLA in healthy donors. Study-level results: Cytomegalovirus-associated status was assigned to roughly 160 TCR beta chains.

The PCR used 60 Vbeta and 13 Jbeta primers. Only in-frame clones appear in the TCRdb table, and some are missing; sequencing was by immunoSEQ multiplex PCR. The table shows about 78,000 clones, with approximately 80% occurring only once. The sample consisted of PBMCs. This sequence originates from a woman aged 45-60 years in good health and CMV-seropositive.

This CDR3 is CATGLASGELFF. CDR3 DNA: TGCGCCACCGGACTAGCCTCCGGGGAGCTGTTTTTT. The chain joins TRBV5-1 to TRBJ2-2; 8 bases match TRBD2. The CDR3 has 12 amino acids. From germline, CDR1 is SGHRS and CDR2 YFSETQ. Germline trimming cut 9 bases from V and 6 bases from J; bases unmatched to any gene: 4.